The source of this T cell receptor beta chain is a study of CD8+CD57+ T cells in acquired aplastic anemia. Regarding the study as a whole: Overlap between patients and controls comprised almost 30 CD8+ CDR3 sequences.

The CDR3 has 13 residues. Germline loops: CDR1 KGHDR, CDR2 SFDVKD. V lost 9 bases to trimming and J lost 1 base; unmatched junction nucleotides: 0. Genomic DNA templated the TCR beta VDJ and CDR3 profiling. Via MiXCR, TCRdb re-called the reads, giving one row per CDR3 protein. The sample yields 150,000 to 200,000 distinct CDR3 sequences, over 40% seen once. The patients chosen for sequencing had shown expansion of CD8+CD57+ cells (detected by flow cytometry). When blood sampling took place, the patients had received no therapy. This clonotype was observed many times. Its specificity is not known. V gene TRBV24-1 combines with J gene TRBJ2-2; 8 bases fit TRBD1. Sequencing input: sorted CD4+, CD8+, or CD8+CD57+ T cells (not recorded which) from PBMCs. The TCR originated in a human donor with aplastic anemia. DNA for the CDR3: TGTGCCACCGGGACAGGGAACACCGGGGAGCTGTTTTTT. Its protein is CATGTGNTGELFF.